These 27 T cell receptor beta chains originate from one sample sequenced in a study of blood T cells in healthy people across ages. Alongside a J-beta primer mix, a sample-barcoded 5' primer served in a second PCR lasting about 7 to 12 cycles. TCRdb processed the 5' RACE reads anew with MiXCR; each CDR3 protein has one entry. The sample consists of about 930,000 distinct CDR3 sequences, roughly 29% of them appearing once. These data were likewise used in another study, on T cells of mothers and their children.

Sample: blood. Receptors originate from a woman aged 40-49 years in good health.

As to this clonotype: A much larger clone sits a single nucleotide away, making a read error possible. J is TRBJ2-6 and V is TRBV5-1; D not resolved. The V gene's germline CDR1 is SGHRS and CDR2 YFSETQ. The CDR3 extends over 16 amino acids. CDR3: CASGLSTFSGANVLTF. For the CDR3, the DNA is TGCGCCAGCGGCTTGAGTACCTTCTCTGGGGCCAACGTCCTGACTTTC.

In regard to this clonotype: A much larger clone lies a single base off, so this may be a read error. The CDR3 loop is CSVEDGGGRGYEQYF. The CDR3 coding sequence is TGCAGCGTTGAAGATGGCGGAGGGCGCGGATACGAGCAGTACTTC. The rearrangement links TRBV29-1 to TRBJ2-7; D perhaps matches TRBD2 (6 bases). The CDR3 length is 15 residues. The germline gives CDR1 SQVTM, CDR2 ANQGSEA. Between the trimmed V and J ends, which lost 0 bases and 4 bases, there was a span of 16 bases.

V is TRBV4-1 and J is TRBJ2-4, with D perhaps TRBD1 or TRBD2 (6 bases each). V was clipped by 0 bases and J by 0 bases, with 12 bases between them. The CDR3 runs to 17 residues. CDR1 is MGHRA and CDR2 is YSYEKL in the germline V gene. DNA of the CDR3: TGCGCCAGCAGCCAAGATCGTGGGGGGCTAGCCAAAAACATTCAGTACTTC. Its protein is CASSQDRGGLAKNIQYF.

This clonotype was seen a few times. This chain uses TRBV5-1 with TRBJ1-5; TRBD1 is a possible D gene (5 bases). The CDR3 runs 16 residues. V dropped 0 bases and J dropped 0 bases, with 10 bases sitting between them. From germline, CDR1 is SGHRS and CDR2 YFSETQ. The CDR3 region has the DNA TGCGCCAGCAGCTTGGGGGACGGCAATAGCAATCAGCCCCAGCATTTT. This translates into CASSLGDGNSNQPQHF.

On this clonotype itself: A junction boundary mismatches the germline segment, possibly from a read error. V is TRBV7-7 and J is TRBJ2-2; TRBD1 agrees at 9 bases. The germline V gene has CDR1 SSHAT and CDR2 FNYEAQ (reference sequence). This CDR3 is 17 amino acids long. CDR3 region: CASSLTGTGTPTGELFF. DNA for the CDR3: TGTGCTAGCAGCTTAACCGGGACAGGGACGCCCACCGGGGAGCTGTTTTTT.

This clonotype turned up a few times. The CDR3 DNA follows: TGTGCCAGCAGTTACTCCCCTATAGATACGGGAAGGGTTGATGAAGCTTTCTTT. It codes for CASSYSPIDTGRVDEAFF. The J gene is TRBJ1-1, the V gene TRBV6-2 or TRBV6-3; no definite D call. Deletions cut 0 bases from V and 7 bases from J, with 24 bases between. The CDR3 spans 18 residues. Germline V CDR1 and CDR2: MNHEY, SVGEGT.

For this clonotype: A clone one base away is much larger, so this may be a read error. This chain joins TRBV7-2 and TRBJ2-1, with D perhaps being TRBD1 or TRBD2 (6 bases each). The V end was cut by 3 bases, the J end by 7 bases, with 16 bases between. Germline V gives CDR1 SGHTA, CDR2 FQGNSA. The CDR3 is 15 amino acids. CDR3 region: CASSFPGAARNEQFF. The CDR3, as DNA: TGTGCCAGCAGCTTCCCGGGGGCGGCCCGAAATGAGCAGTTCTTC.

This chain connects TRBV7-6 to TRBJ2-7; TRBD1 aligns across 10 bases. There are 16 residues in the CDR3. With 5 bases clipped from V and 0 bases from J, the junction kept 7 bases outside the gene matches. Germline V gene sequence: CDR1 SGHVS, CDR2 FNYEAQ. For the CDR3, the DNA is TGTGCCAGCAGCGACGGACAGGGGGTATACTCCTACGAGCAGTACTTC. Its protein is CASSDGQGVYSYEQYF.

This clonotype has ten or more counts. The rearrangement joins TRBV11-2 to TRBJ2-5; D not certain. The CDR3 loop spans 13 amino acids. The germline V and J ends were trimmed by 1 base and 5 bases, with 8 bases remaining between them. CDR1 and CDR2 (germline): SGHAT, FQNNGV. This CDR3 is CASSLGFGETQYF. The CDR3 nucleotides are TGTGCCAGCAGCTTAGGGTTTGGGGAGACCCAGTACTTC. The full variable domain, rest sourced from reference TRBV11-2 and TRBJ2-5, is EAGVAQSPRYKIIEKRQSVAFWCNPISGHATLYWYQQILGQGPKLLIQFQNNGVVDDSQLPKDRFSAERLKGVDSTLKIQPAKLEDSAVYLCASSLGFGETQYFGPGTRLLVL.

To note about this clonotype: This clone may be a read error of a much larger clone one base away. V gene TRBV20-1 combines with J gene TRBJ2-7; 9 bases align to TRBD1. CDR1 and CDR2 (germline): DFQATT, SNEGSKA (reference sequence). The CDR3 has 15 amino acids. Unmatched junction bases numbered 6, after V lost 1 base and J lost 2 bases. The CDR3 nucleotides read TGCAGTGCTAGAGGAGGGACAGGGATACCCTACGAGCAGTACTTC. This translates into CSARGGTGIPYEQYF.

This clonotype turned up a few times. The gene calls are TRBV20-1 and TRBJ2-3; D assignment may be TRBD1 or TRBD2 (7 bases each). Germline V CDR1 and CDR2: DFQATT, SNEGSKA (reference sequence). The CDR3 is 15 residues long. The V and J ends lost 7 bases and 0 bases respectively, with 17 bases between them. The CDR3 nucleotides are TGCAGTGTAAGACAGGGCGGGGGCAGCACAGATACGCAGTATTTT. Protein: CSVRQGGGSTDTQYF.

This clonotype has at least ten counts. CDR3 residues: CSALEDLFYEQYF. The CDR3 DNA reads as TGCAGTGCCCTGGAGGACCTATTCTACGAGCAGTACTTC. The chain couples TRBV20-1 to TRBJ2-7; perhaps TRBD2 as D (5 bases). The ends were cut back, 6 bases at V and 3 bases at J, with 15 bases in the middle. The CDR3 is 13 residues long. The germline V gene has CDR1 DFQATT and CDR2 SNEGSKA (reference sequence).

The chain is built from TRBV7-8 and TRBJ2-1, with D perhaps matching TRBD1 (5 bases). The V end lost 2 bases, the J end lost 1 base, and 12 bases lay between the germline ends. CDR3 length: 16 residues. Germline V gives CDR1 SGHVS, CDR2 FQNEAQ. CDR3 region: CASSLMGRASYNEQFF. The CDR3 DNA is TGTGCCAGCAGCTTAATGGGCAGGGCGTCCTACAATGAGCAGTTCTTC.

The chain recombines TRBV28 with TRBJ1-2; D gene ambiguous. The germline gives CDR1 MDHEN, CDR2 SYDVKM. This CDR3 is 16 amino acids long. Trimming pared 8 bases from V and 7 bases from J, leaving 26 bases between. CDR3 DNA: TGTGCCAGCGGAAGTGGACGGGGTTGGGGTTATCGTGGCTACACCTTC. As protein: CASGSGRGWGYRGYTF.

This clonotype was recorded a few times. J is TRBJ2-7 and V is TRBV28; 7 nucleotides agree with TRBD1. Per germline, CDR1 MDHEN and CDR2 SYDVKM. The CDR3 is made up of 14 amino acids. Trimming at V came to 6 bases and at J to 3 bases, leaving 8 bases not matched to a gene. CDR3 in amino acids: CASSPGQFLYEQYF. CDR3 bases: TGTGCCAGCAGCCCGGGACAGTTTCTCTACGAGCAGTACTTC.

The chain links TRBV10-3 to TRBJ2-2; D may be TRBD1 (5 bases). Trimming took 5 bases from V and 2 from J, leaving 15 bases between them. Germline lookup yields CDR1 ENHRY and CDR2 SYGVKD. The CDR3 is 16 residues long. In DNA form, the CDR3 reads TGTGCCATCAGTAAGCCCAGGGCGGCCAACACCGGGGAGCTGTTTTTT. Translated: CAISKPRAANTGELFF.

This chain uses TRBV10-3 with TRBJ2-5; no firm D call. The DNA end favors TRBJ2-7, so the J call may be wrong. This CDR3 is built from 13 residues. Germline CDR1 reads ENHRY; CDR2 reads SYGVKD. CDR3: CAISPEDSYEQYF. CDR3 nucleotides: TGTGCCATCAGCCCAGAGGACTCCTACGAGCAGTACTTC.

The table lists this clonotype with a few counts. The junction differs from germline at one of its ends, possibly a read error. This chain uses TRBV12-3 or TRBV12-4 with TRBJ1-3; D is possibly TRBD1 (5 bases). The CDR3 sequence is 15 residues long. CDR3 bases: TGTGCCAGTAGTTCGGATGGGGCCTCTGGAAACACCATATATTTT. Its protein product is CASSSDGASGNTIYF.

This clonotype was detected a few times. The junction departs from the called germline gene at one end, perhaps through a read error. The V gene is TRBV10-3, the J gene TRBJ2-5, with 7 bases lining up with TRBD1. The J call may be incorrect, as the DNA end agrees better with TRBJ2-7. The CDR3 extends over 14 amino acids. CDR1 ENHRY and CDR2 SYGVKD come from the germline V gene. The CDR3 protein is CAIKAGDRACEQYF. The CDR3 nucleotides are TGCGCCATCAAGGCAGGGGACAGAGCCTGCGAGCAGTACTTC.

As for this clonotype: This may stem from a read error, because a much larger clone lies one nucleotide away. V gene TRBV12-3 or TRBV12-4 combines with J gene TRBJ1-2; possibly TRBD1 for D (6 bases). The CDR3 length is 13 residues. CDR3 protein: CASSLGNTGGYIF. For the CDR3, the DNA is TGTGCCAGCAGCCTCGGGAACACGGGGGGCTACATCTTC.

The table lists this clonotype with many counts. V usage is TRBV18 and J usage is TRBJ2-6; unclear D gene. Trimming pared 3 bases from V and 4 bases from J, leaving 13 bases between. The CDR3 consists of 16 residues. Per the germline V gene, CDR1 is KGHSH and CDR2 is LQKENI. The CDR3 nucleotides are TGTGCCAGCTCACCGGGCGTGTCGGCCGGGGCCAACGTCCTGACTTTC. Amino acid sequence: CASSPGVSAGANVLTF.

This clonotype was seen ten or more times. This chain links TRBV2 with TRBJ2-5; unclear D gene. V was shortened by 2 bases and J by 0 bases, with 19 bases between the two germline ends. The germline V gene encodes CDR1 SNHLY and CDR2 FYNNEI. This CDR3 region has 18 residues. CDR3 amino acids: CASSEPRSSPGDQETQYF. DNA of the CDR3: TGTGCCAGCAGTGAACCCAGGTCATCCCCCGGCGACCAAGAGACCCAGTACTTC.

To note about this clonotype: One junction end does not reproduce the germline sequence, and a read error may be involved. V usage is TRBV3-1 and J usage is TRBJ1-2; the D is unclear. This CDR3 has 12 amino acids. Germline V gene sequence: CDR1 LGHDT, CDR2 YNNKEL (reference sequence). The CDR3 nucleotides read TGTGCCAACAGCCCCCGGGGAGTTGGCTACACCTTC. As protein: CANSPRGVGYTF.

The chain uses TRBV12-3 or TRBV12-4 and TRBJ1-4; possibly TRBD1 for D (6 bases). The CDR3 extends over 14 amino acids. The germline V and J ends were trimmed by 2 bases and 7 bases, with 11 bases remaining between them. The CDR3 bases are TGTGCCAGCAGTTTATTCGGGACAACTGAAAAACTGTTTTTT. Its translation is CASSLFGTTEKLFF.

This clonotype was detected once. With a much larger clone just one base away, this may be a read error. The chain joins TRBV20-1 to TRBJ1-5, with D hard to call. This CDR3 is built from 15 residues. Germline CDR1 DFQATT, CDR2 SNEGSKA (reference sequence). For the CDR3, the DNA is TGCAGTGCTAGAGAGGATGGGTATTTATATCAGCCCCTGCATTTT. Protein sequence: CSAREDGYLYQPLHF.

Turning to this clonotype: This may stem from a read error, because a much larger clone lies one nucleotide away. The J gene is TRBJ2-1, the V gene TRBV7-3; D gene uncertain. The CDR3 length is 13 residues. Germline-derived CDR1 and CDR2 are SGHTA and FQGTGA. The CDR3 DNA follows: TGTGCCAGCAACTTATCTACAAACAATGAGCAGTTCTTC. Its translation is CASNLSTNNEQFF.

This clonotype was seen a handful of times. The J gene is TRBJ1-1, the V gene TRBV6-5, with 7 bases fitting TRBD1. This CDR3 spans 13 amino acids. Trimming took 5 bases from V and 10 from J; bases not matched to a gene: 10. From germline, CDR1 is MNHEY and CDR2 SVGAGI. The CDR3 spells CASSEQGDRAAFF. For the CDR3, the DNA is TGTGCCAGCAGTGAGCAGGGGGATCGTGCAGCTTTCTTT.